Given below is one T cell receptor beta chain in context. Its antigen is still unknown. Assay: immunoSEQ multiplex PCR; the TCRdb copy retains only in-frame clones and omits some. The table shows 80,000 to 100,000 clones, with 85% to 95% occurring only once. The sample is drawn from a study of graft-versus-host responses after intestinal transplantation. About the study: The study gave all recipients anti-thymocyte globulin induction, then tacrolimus and steroids for three to four years.

CDR3 length equals 21 residues. The J segment lost 4 bases and the V segment lost 1 base, leaving 21 bases of the junction unmatched. Germline lookup yields CDR1 MGHRA and CDR2 YSYEKL. The V call is TRBV4-1, the J call TRBJ1-1; 10 nucleotides agree with TRBD1. The sequences come from unstimulated CD8+ T cells sorted from spleen or lymph node cells, collected before transplant. The sequence derives from a human donor who was the organ donor for an intestinal transplant. The CDR3 region has the DNA TGCGCCAGCAGCCAAGTAAGTTCAGTTGTGTCGGGACAGGGGAGTGGCACTGAAGCTTTCTTT. This sequence encodes CASSQVSSVVSGQGSGTEAFF.